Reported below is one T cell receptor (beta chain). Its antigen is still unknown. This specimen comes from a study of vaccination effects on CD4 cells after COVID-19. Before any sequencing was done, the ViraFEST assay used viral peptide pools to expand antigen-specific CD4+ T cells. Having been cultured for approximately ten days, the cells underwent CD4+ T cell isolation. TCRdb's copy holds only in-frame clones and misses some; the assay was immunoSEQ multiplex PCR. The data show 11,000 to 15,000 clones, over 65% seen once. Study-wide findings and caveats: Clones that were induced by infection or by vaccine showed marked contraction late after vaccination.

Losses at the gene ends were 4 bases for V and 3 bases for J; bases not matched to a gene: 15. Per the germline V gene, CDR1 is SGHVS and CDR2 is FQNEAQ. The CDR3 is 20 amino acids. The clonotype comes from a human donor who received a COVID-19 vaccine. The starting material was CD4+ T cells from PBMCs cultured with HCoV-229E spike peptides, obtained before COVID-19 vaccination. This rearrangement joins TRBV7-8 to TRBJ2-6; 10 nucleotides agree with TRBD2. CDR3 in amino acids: CASSSSLASGSKGGANVLTF. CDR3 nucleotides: TGTGCCAGCAGCTCCTCCCTGGCTAGCGGGAGTAAAGGTGGGGCCAACGTCCTGACTTTC.